Following are 8 T cell receptor beta chains from one sample sequenced in a study of blood T cell repertoires in COVID-19. Method: immunoSEQ multiplex PCR; TCRdb's copy keeps in-frame clones and lacks some. Altogether 90,000 to 110,000 clones are present, about 75% being singletons, with the ten largest covering approximately 19%. Material: peripheral blood. The receptors were sampled from a woman in her seventies with acute or convalescent COVID-19.

This clone was seen a handful of times. The V and J genes are TRBV10-3 and TRBJ2-2; 9 bases are shared with TRBD1. The germline CDR1 and CDR2 sequences are ENHRY and SYGVKD. The CDR3 totals 15 residues. The J segment lost 6 bases and the V segment lost 7 bases, leaving 9 bases of the junction unmatched. CDR3 DNA: TGTGCCATCAAACAGGGGGCTCGAGAAGCCGGGGAGCTGTTTTTT. Translation: CAIKQGAREAGELFF.

This clone was seen a handful of times. CDR3 nucleotide sequence: TGTGCCAGCAGTTTGGGGAGCGTTAGCTCCTACAATGAGCAGTTCTTC. This encodes CASSLGSVSSYNEQFF. The gene calls are TRBV28 and TRBJ2-1; weak D call: TRBD2 (5 bases). CDR1 is MDHEN, CDR2 SYDVKM, per germline. The CDR3 covers 16 residues. V shed 3 bases and J shed 0 bases, with 12 bases lying between them.

This clone has a count of ten or more. V usage is TRBV5-5 and J usage is TRBJ1-1; the D gene is possibly TRBD1 (6 bases). This CDR3 has 15 amino acids. Per the germline V gene, CDR1 is SGHKS and CDR2 is YYEKEE (reference sequence). Deletions cut 4 bases from V and 6 bases from J, with 19 bases between. The DNA for the CDR3 is TGTGCCAGCAGCCAGGCCGGCAGGGGAGGGGCTGAAGCTTTCTTT. This sequence encodes CASSQAGRGGAEAFF.

Concerning this clone itself: Other DNA sequences of this sample code for an identical CDR3. The chain has TRBV18 and TRBJ1-5; 8 bases line up with TRBD1. The CDR3 totals 15 residues. Germline assignment: CDR1 KGHSH and CDR2 LQKENI. V dropped 6 bases and J dropped 2; count of bases not matched to a gene: 6. In DNA form, the CDR3 reads TGTGCCAGCTCCCCCGACAGGGGAGGCAATCAGCCCCAGCATTTT. As protein: CASSPDRGGNQPQHF. Looking up the rest from reference TRBV18 and TRBJ1-5 gives the full variable domain: NAGVMQNPRHLVRRRGQEARLRCSPMKGHSHVYWYRQLPEEGLKFMVYLQKENIIDESGMPKERFSAEFPKEGPSILRIQQVVRGDSAAYFCASSPDRGGNQPQHFGDGTRLSIL.

This clone was seen a handful of times. CDR3 loop: CASSLGRLAVWDEQFF. DNA of the CDR3: TGTGCCAGCAGCTTAGGGAGACTAGCGGTTTGGGATGAGCAGTTCTTC. V usage is TRBV11-3 and J usage is TRBJ2-1, with 9 bases aligning to TRBD2. J gave up 8 bases and V 1 base, and 9 bases lay outside the gene matches. The length of the CDR3 is 16 residues. Germline CDR1 is SGHNT and CDR2 is YENEEA.

The CDR3: CASLPEVDVAEAFF. The CDR3 bases are TGTGCCAGCCTACCTGAGGTGGATGTGGCTGAAGCTTTCTTT. V usage is TRBV7-8 and J usage is TRBJ1-1; D gene ambiguous. V shed 8 bases and J shed 6 bases, with 19 bases lying between them. Germline V gives CDR1 SGHVS, CDR2 FQNEAQ. The CDR3 covers 14 residues.

For the CDR3, the DNA is TGTGCCAGCAGCTCTATTTCGGACAGGGAGAGGGTGAACACTGAAGCTTTCTTT. It specifies CASSSISDRERVNTEAFF. The V and J genes are TRBV7-6 and TRBJ1-1; 8 bases agree with TRBD1. After removal of 4 bases from V and 0 bases from J, the junction contained 13 bases not matched to a gene. Germline V CDR1 and CDR2: SGHVS, FNYEAQ. This CDR3 has 18 residues.

The V gene is TRBV5-6, the J gene TRBJ1-1; D is unclear. CDR1 and CDR2 (germline): SGHDT, YYEEEE. V was cut by 1 base and J by 1 base, with 11 bases left in between. The CDR3 is 15 amino acids. The CDR3 DNA sequence: TGTGCCAGCAGCTTGAGAGGGCTCTCGAACACTGAAGCTTTCTTT. Translation gives CASSLRGLSNTEAFF.